The TCR beta chain described here comes from a study of blood T cell repertoires in COVID-19. As for the study in general: Samples came from the United States, Italy and Spain, spanning acute and convalescent COVID-19. PBMCs, B-cell-depleted T cells, or T cells were the source of the cDNA or gDNA that made up the material.

As handled by the study authors: Amplification of reference gene primers provided the estimated nucleated cell counts. Assay used: immunoSEQ multiplex PCR; TCRdb lists only in-frame clones, some missing. That table supplies the V and J calls and clone size; D and trimming were determined from the DNA. The table lists approximately 53,000 clones, around 92% of them singletons. The length of the CDR3 is 12 residues. Trimming took 5 bases from V and 11 from J, leaving 15 bases between them. Germline CDR1 SEHNR, CDR2 FQNEAQ (reference sequence). The sample taken for sequencing was peripheral blood. This sequence joins TRBV7-9 and TRBJ1-1; D unclear. This clonotype originated in a human donor in a cohort sampled during active COVID-19. The CDR3 DNA reads TGTGCCAGCAGCGTCCGGGATATTGGTGCTTTCTTT. Translating it yields CASSVRDIGAFF.